One sample yielded the 26 T cell receptor beta chains listed below, sequenced in a study of blood T cell repertoires in COVID-19. Libraries were prepared by immunoSEQ multiplex PCR; TCRdb keeps only in-frame clonotypes and omits some of them. The sample includes some 460,000 clones, about 85% of them seen just once. Sequenced sample: PBMCs or T cells enriched from blood (not recorded which). Receptor source: a woman aged 18-29 years who had recovered from COVID-19.

The rearrangement joins TRBV7-2 to TRBJ1-2; 9 nucleotides agree with TRBD1. This CDR3 has 14 amino acids. V dropped 3 bases and J dropped 6; count of bases not matched to a gene: 5. CDR1 SGHTA and CDR2 FQGNSA come from the germline V gene. This CDR3 reads CASSFGQGQDGYTF. In DNA, the CDR3 is TGTGCCAGCAGCTTTGGACAGGGGCAGGATGGCTACACCTTC.

This chain uses TRBV29-1 with TRBJ1-1; 8 nucleotides agree with TRBD1. CDR3 length equals 15 residues. Germline V gives CDR1 SQVTM, CDR2 ANQGSEA. The J segment lost 7 bases and the V segment lost 8 bases, leaving 18 bases of the junction unmatched. The CDR3 DNA is TGCAGCTTCCGGACAGGGCGAACCCACCTGGGTGAAGCTTTCTTT. Protein sequence: CSFRTGRTHLGEAFF.

This clone was detected once. The rearrangement links TRBV5-6 to TRBJ2-1; 7 bases match TRBD1. This CDR3 is built from 15 residues. V gave up 0 bases and J gave up 5 bases; unmatched junction bases: 5. Germline CDR1 is SGHDT and CDR2 is YYEEEE. The CDR3 reads CASSLAGQEHNEQFF. In DNA form, the CDR3 reads TGTGCCAGCAGCTTGGCCGGACAGGAACACAATGAGCAGTTCTTC.

The chain couples TRBV2 to TRBJ2-4, with D possibly being TRBD1 (7 bases). The CDR3 runs to 15 residues. CDR1 and CDR2 (germline): SNHLY, FYNNEI. The V end lost 6 bases, the J end lost 4 bases, and 16 bases lay between the germline ends. The CDR3 DNA is TGTGCCAGCAGGGACAAGACAGGGACTAAAAACATTCAGTACTTC. It codes for CASRDKTGTKNIQYF.

V usage is TRBV5-1 and J usage is TRBJ1-1; D unclear. CDR3 length equals 14 residues. V was cut by 4 bases and J by 2 bases, with 12 bases left in between. Germline loops: CDR1 SGHRS, CDR2 YFSETQ. CDR3 nucleotide sequence: TGCGCCAGCAGCAACGACATCCTTAACACTGAAGCTTTCTTT. Translated, it gives CASSNDILNTEAFF.

The chain links TRBV2 to TRBJ1-1, with 8 bases identical to TRBD1. The CDR3 contains 14 residues. Germline CDR1 is SNHLY and CDR2 is FYNNEI. Trimming cost V 5 bases and J 4 bases; bases outside gene matches: 6. The CDR3 DNA reads as TGTGCCAGCAGTCAGGACAGGGTAAGCACTGAAGCTTTCTTT. The encoded protein is CASSQDRVSTEAFF. Combining the CDR3 with reference TRBV2 and TRBJ1-1 gives the whole variable domain EPEVTQTPSHQVTQMGQEVILRCVPISNHLYFYWYRQILGQKVEFLVSFYNNEISEKSEIFDDQFSVERPDGSNFTLKIRSTKLEDSAMYFCASSQDRVSTEAFFGQGTRLTVV.

V gene TRBV10-3 combines with J gene TRBJ2-7; tentatively, D is TRBD2 (7 bases). V dropped 5 bases and J dropped 0 bases, with 11 bases sitting between them. Looked up from germline, CDR1 is ENHRY and CDR2 is SYGVKD. The CDR3 runs 14 residues. The CDR3 sequence: CAISRGGLSYEQYF. The CDR3 nucleotides are TGTGCCATCAGTAGGGGGGGGCTCTCCTACGAGCAGTACTTC.

This clone was seen only once. The gene calls are TRBV15 and TRBJ2-3; 11 bases map to TRBD2. CDR3 size: 16 residues. J was trimmed by 7 bases and V by 5 bases; bases with no gene match: 11. The V gene's germline CDR1 is LNHNV and CDR2 YYDKDF (reference sequence). The CDR3 nucleotides are TGTGCCACCAGCCGTCTAGCGGGGGGCGGGCCTAATACGCAGTATTTT. Translating it yields CATSRLAGGGPNTQYF.

In its sample, this clone was seen once. The V gene is TRBV6-1, the J gene TRBJ2-2; D is uncertain. This CDR3 contains 13 residues. Germline CDR1 and CDR2: MNHNS and SASEGT. Between the trimmed V and J ends, which lost 2 bases and 6 bases, there was a span of 7 bases. CDR3 loop: CASSELRSGELFF. The CDR3 region has the DNA TGTGCCAGCAGTGAATTGAGGTCCGGGGAGCTGTTTTTT.

The V call is TRBV5-1, the J call TRBJ2-1; 11 nucleotides match TRBD2. Trimming at V came to 2 bases and at J to 6 bases, leaving 4 bases not matched to a gene. From germline, CDR1 is SGHRS and CDR2 YFSETQ. CDR3 size: 15 residues. The CDR3: CASSFTSGGLNEQFF. As DNA, the CDR3 is TGCGCCAGCAGCTTTACTAGCGGGGGACTCAATGAGCAGTTCTTC.

This clone was detected once. The genes are TRBV2 and TRBJ1-1; D is possibly TRBD1 (5 bases). CDR3 length equals 13 residues. Germline V lookup: CDR1 SNHLY, CDR2 FYNNEI. Trimming cost V 3 bases and J 10 bases, with 15 bases left between them. CDR3 loop: CASSDSMEGTAFF. In nucleotides, the CDR3 is TGTGCCAGCAGTGATAGTATGGAGGGGACAGCTTTCTTT.

The rearrangement joins TRBV2 to TRBJ1-2, with D possibly matching TRBD1 (6 bases). This CDR3 spans 13 amino acids. V lost 2 bases and J lost 8, with 12 bases in between. CDR1 is SNHLY, CDR2 FYNNEI, per germline. CDR3 in amino acids: CASSENKGGGYTF. The CDR3 nucleotides are TGTGCCAGCAGTGAAAATAAAGGGGGAGGCTACACCTTC.

The V call is TRBV29-1, the J call TRBJ1-1, with D hard to call. Germline V gene data show CDR1 as SQVTM and CDR2 as ANQGSEA. The V gene lost 6 bases and the J gene lost 4 bases, with 9 bases spanning the gap. The CDR3 consists of 11 residues. CDR3 loop: CSVVLPTEAFF. The CDR3 DNA reads as TGCAGCGTCGTACTACCCACTGAAGCTTTCTTT.

The chain couples TRBV5-1 to TRBJ2-7, with D possibly matching TRBD1 (5 bases). The V end lost 4 bases, the J end lost 5 bases, and 13 bases lay between the germline ends. The CDR3 consists of 13 residues. Per the germline V gene, CDR1 is SGHRS and CDR2 is YFSETQ. The CDR3 sequence: CASSAGLIHEQYF. CDR3 in DNA: TGCGCCAGCAGCGCAGGGCTAATACACGAGCAGTACTTC.

The rearrangement joins TRBV3-1 (or the pseudogene TRBV3-2) to TRBJ2-4, with 8 positions matching TRBD2. Germline V gives CDR1 LGHDT, CDR2 YNNKEL (reference sequence). The CDR3 length is 20 residues. V was clipped by 4 bases and J by 4 bases; unmatched bases: 21. DNA for the CDR3: TGTGCCAGCAGCCCCCGGGGGTCCCCCGCCTCGAGCGGGGGAAAAAACATTCAGTACTTC. This codes for CASSPRGSPASSGGKNIQYF.

The J gene is TRBJ1-4, the V gene TRBV9; the D gene is possibly TRBD1 (5 bases). The germline CDR1 and CDR2 sequences are SGDLS and YYNGEE. Between the trimmed V and J ends, which lost 2 bases and 4 bases, there was a span of 15 bases. The CDR3 consists of 16 residues. DNA for the CDR3: TGTGCCAGCAGCGTCACGGGACTGATCGATAATGAAAAACTGTTTTTT. Encoded protein: CASSVTGLIDNEKLFF. The complete variable domain, with remaining parts taken from reference TRBV9 and TRBJ1-4, reads DSGVTQTPKHLITATGQRVTLRCSPRSGDLSVYWYQQSLDQGLQFLIQYYNGEERAKGNILERFSAQQFPDLHSELNLSSLELGDSALYFCASSVTGLIDNEKLFFGSGTQLSVL.

This chain links TRBV30 with TRBJ2-7, with D possibly TRBD1 on 6 matching bases. This CDR3 contains 13 residues. Trimming stripped 5 bases from V and 6 bases from J, with 17 bases between. Germline V gene sequence: CDR1 GTSNPN, CDR2 SVGIG (reference sequence). This CDR3 reads CAWARGRGLEQYF. The CDR3 bases are TGTGCCTGGGCCAGGGGCAGAGGCCTCGAGCAGTACTTC.

This chain joins TRBV18 and TRBJ1-1; no clear D gene. From germline, CDR1 is KGHSH and CDR2 LQKENI. The V end was cut by 3 bases, the J end by 4 bases, with 6 bases between. The CDR3 sequence is 12 residues long. The DNA of the CDR3 is TGTGCCAGCTCACCGAGGAGCACTGAAGCTTTCTTT. Its protein product is CASSPRSTEAFF. Variable domain in full (rest from reference TRBV18 and TRBJ1-1): NAGVMQNPRHLVRRRGQEARLRCSPMKGHSHVYWYRQLPEEGLKFMVYLQKENIIDESGMPKERFSAEFPKEGPSILRIQQVVRGDSAAYFCASSPRSTEAFFGQGTRLTVV.

There are a few counts of this clone. V gene TRBV27 combines with J gene TRBJ2-1; possibly TRBD1 for D (10 bases). The CDR3 is 19 amino acids. The germline V gene has CDR1 MNHEY and CDR2 SMNVEV (reference sequence). Between the trimmed V and J ends, which lost 2 bases and 6 bases, there was a span of 26 bases. CDR3 protein: CASSLAFGAGGDRGNEQFF. CDR3 bases: TGTGCCAGCAGTTTAGCCTTTGGGGCGGGGGGGGACAGGGGCAATGAGCAGTTCTTC.

The chain couples TRBV3-1 (or the pseudogene TRBV3-2) to TRBJ2-3; 7 bases align to TRBD1. The CDR3 has 16 residues. Germline assignment: CDR1 LGHDT and CDR2 YNNKEL (reference sequence). The junction had 5 bases not matched to a gene; V was cut back by 0 bases and J by 2 bases. The CDR3 sequence is CASSQETGENTDTQYF. The CDR3 region has the DNA TGTGCCAGCAGCCAAGAAACAGGGGAGAACACAGATACGCAGTATTTT.

The CDR3 is CSVREDEQFF. The CDR3 region has the DNA TGCAGCGTAAGAGAGGATGAGCAGTTCTTC. V usage is TRBV29-1 and J usage is TRBJ2-1; D not certain. Germline V lookup: CDR1 SQVTM, CDR2 ANQGSEA. This CDR3 region has 10 residues. V lost 6 bases to trimming and J lost 8 bases, with 8 bases between them.

This clone appeared a few times. The chain recombines TRBV6-1 with TRBJ1-2, with D unresolved. V was cut by 1 base and J by 8 bases, with 11 bases left in between. Germline CDR1 and CDR2: MNHNS and SASEGT. The CDR3 has 13 amino acids. The CDR3 DNA is TGTGCCAGCAGTGAAGGAACGGCAGGCGGCTACACCTTC. Its protein is CASSEGTAGGYTF.

With regard to this clone: Distinct nucleotide sequences in the sample also encode this CDR3. This rearrangement joins TRBV30 to TRBJ1-3; perhaps TRBD1 as D (6 bases). V dropped 0 bases and J dropped 2 bases, with 8 bases sitting between them. The length of the CDR3 is 14 residues. CDR1 is GTSNPN and CDR2 is SVGIG in the germline V gene (reference sequence). CDR3: CAWSVQGAGNTIYF. The CDR3 DNA follows: TGTGCCTGGAGTGTACAGGGAGCTGGAAACACCATATATTTT.

The J gene is TRBJ2-1, the V gene TRBV11-3, with TRBD2 matching over 12 bases. The CDR3 extends over 15 amino acids. Losses at the gene ends were 5 bases for V and 1 base for J; bases not matched to a gene: 0. The germline V gene has CDR1 SGHNT and CDR2 YENEEA. CDR3 region: CASSLAGGSYNEQFF. DNA for the CDR3: TGTGCCAGCAGCCTAGCGGGGGGGTCCTACAATGAGCAGTTCTTC.

This clone was seen a few times. The chain has TRBV5-1 and TRBJ1-1; the match to TRBD1 covers 8 bases. J was trimmed by 2 bases and V by 3 bases; bases with no gene match: 6. CDR3 length: 15 residues. Germline V lookup: CDR1 SGHRS, CDR2 YFSETQ. CDR3 nucleotide sequence: TGCGCCAGCAGCTCCAGGGGGCTGCAAAACACTGAAGCTTTCTTT. Protein product: CASSSRGLQNTEAFF.

The chain recombines TRBV5-5 with TRBJ1-5, with D unresolved. The germline V and J ends were trimmed by 1 base and 4 bases, with 12 bases remaining between them. The germline CDR1 and CDR2 sequences are SGHKS and YYEKEE (reference sequence). The CDR3 contains 15 residues. In nucleotides, the CDR3 is TGTGCCAGCAGCTTGCTAGCACAGCCAAATCAGCCCCAGCATTTT. This sequence encodes CASSLLAQPNQPQHF.